This record looks at one T cell receptor beta chain sequence and its context. It has no known antigen specificity. Base qualities were left out, and no much larger clone turns up one base away. The library relied on the immunoSEQ multiplex PCR assay. The multiplex PCR relied on a mix of 60 forward primers for TCR Vbeta segments and 13 reverse primers for TCR Jbeta segments. Amplification of the CDR3 region of rearranged TCR beta genes was performed with a multiplex PCR assay on genomic DNA. Amplified TCR beta libraries were sequenced as 87-base-pair reads on the Illumina HiSeq System. Regarding the original processing steps: A later analysis tallied around 87 million unique TCR beta chains across the approximately 670 repertoires, and some 10 million of those chains were shared by two or more donors. Raw reads were error-corrected and collapsed into unique sequences with a nearest-neighbor algorithm that merged closely related sequences to remove PCR and sequencing errors. V, D and J gene segments were assigned by aligning CDR3 sequences to IMGT reference sequences. For a sequence to be retained, at least a six-nucleotide match to both a V gene segment and a J gene segment was required. A rearrangement was called productive if the CDR3 had no stop codons and remained in frame with V and J, and every other rearrangement was called non-productive. Following IMGT convention, CDR3 was defined as the stretch from the second conserved V-encoded cysteine to the conserved J-encoded phenylalanine. The earlier analysis of 550 to 650 of the donors excluded any sequence lacking an unambiguous match to a single V gene segment. In an earlier analysis of 450 to 750 of the donors, a V segment was called functional when productive rearrangements were above 56.7%, and segregating when the standard deviation between donors exceeded 5%. A statistical classification framework was developed to diagnose cytomegalovirus status using the catalog of TCR beta chain sequences. In a later analysis, TCR nucleotide sequences were compared against IMGT/GENE-DB human TR gene sequences so that V and J genes could be assigned. Using the TCRdist pipeline, a later analysis assigned CDR3 sequences along with most-parsimonious VDJ recombination scenarios. A later analysis defined each TCR beta chain by its CDR3 amino acid sequence plus V-gene family, and excluded reads lacking a unique V-gene family. In a later analysis, 450 to 600 highly shared, low-generation-probability nucleotide sequences were removed to address suspected cross-contamination and a sequencing artifact. A later analysis calculated a clonal expansion index for each public chain from normalized within-repertoire ranks of inferred template counts. Generation probabilities in a later analysis came from a VDJ recombination model fitted to out-of-frame rearrangements, and those results were checked against IGoR. Hypergeometric tests were used in a later analysis to score TCR-TCR, TCR-HLA and TCR-CMV co-occurrence, with a repertoire-size bias correction applied to the TCR pairs. A later analysis estimated false discovery rates by permuting HLA or CMV assignments 20 times. In a later analysis, co-occurring TCRs were grouped using DBSCAN, with TCRdist sequence similarity added in when clustering inside HLA-allele-positive subsets. Co-occurrence clustering excluded repertoires with fewer than 30,000 or more than 120,000 public chains, plus five with anomalous nucleotide sharing. Not all clones reach the TCRdb copy of this immuneACCESS table, which keeps in-frame sequences only. Checked studies attribute under half of the gap to unresolved V genes and leave the rest unexplained. That table gives V, J and clone size, and the DNA gave D and trimming. This sample lists 75,000 to 95,000 clones; 70% to 85% were detected once. Together, the top ten hold approximately 2.3% of the sample.

The sample comes from a study of cytomegalovirus exposure and HLA in healthy donors (dated by TCRdb to about 2017). As for the study more broadly: In an earlier analysis of roughly 500 of the donors, around 290 Gb of sequence data and about 110 million unique TCR beta sequences from about 179 million T cells were reported. The study aimed to test whether signatures of past pathogen exposure could be identified by cataloging public T cell receptors. In an earlier analysis of about 590 of the donors, high-throughput TCR beta sequencing was used to judge whether each TCR beta V gene segment behaved as functional or pseudogenic. To study patterns of TCR occurrence, a later analysis re-analyzed previously published TCR beta repertoires from 500 to 850 donors and added high-resolution HLA genotyping. HLA typing covered class I and class II loci at four-digit resolution. High-throughput TCR immunosequencing, statistical association of individual TCRs with disease status, and machine learning were combined to predict cytomegalovirus infection status. Along with the approximately 700-subject first cohort, a separate validation cohort of around 120 different subjects was used. Donor age, sex, ethnicity and CMV serostatus were compiled together with the repertoire data. Typing coverage differed by locus: A, B, C, DRB1 and DQB1 were typed in roughly 620-630 donors, DQA1 in about 510, DPA1 in nearly 610, and DPB1 in 472. Across 398 genotyped donors of the cohort, an average of approximately 200,000 unique TCR beta nucleotide sequences per donor were sequenced, and 15% to 20% of those sequences were non-productive. Every discovery cohort repertoire had been produced on one sequencing platform. The genetic ancestry cluster associated with self-reported Caucasian donors included about four fifths of the approximately 410 genotyped donors. A later genetic analysis used genome-wide SNP genotypes for about 65% of the 666 donors, treating that subset as a discovery cohort. In the later analysis, no new phenotypic data were used to find candidate immune exposures; instead, reliance was placed on TCR beta sequences and their occurrence across donors. Several DR-DQ haplotypes were handled as single units for association and clustering, since linkage in the cohort was strong. The study profiled the T cell repertoires of some 610 subjects by immunosequencing and related them to cytomegalovirus serostatus. About 310 gigabases of sequencing data and approximately 93 million unique TCR sequences were included in an early release covering several hundred HLA-typed donors.

CDR1 and CDR2 (GTSNPN, SVGIG) derive from the germline V gene (reference sequence). Cut back by 2 bases and 3 bases, the V and J ends lie 14 bases apart. The CDR3 numbers 14 residues from cysteine through phenylalanine. CDR3 DNA is the only sequence kept; it has 42 bases, read in frame from the first base. In total, 666 healthy bone marrow donors made up the cohort. At the time of sampling, every cohort member was nominally healthy, though immune exposures that went unrecorded were likely present. The donor was CMV seronegative and was included in the group of 352 seronegative cohort members. Each donor provided a peripheral blood sample, and peripheral blood mononuclear cells were used for TCR beta sequencing. The Qiagen DNeasy Blood Extraction Kit was used to extract genomic DNA from the blood cell samples. The investigation overall reported the following: In a later genetic analysis, a missense DCLRE1C variant was associated with V-gene and J-gene trimming of TCR beta chains, and the association was replicated in an independent cohort. Because HLA typing was missing for some donors at each locus, association tests included only the typed subset. Sequencing depth was assumed to be roughly uniform across donors in the presence/absence analyses, though that assumption may not hold. The classifier was reported to diagnose cytomegalovirus status with high specificity and sensitivity in both the original cohort and the validation cohort. Because counts were too low, 15 to 20 rarely observed V segments, including chromosome 9 orphons, were excluded from the earlier analysis of 587 of the donors. Correlated functional status among segregating V segments might reflect linkage disequilibrium, but an unknown experimental factor could not be ruled out. The authors suggested that the approach could potentially be extended to other disease states and immunological phenotypes. Assigning TCR associations to individual alleles was difficult when HLA alleles, especially DR and DQ, strongly co-occurred. Most TCR sequences were seen in very few donors, while some public TCRs were found in many individuals. Most CMV-associated TCR beta chains appeared to be HLA-restricted in a later analysis, and the HLA associations seemed to be driven largely by CMV exposure. According to a later analysis, parvovirus B19, influenza, CMV and Epstein-Barr virus appeared linked to several top co-occurrence clusters. In a later analysis, HLA-associated TCR beta chains showed more clonal expansion and lower generation probabilities than non-associated chains that were equally common. A few of the identified cytomegalovirus-associated TCR beta chains were confirmed in vitro to be specific for cytomegalovirus antigens. Some IMGT-functional V segments, including TRBV6-2 and TRBV6-3, could not be distinguished by the 87-base-pair reads and were therefore excluded. In a later genetic analysis, fewer N-insertions in productive TCRs were reported among donors in an Asian-associated ancestry cluster than the roughly 710-donor mean. CMV serostatus was the only immune exposure information available for the cohort. According to a later analysis, TCR association rates differed among HLA loci, with DRB1 alleles showing the most associated TCRs and HLA-C alleles showing the fewest. An earlier analysis of roughly 570 of the donors showed that most TCR beta V segments appeared in productive rearrangements either about 90% or about 30% of the time, which broadly matched IMGT annotations. A further reported finding was that TCR beta sequences accurately predicted the HLA-A and HLA-B alleles for most subjects in the first cohort. A cluster of highly shared sequence variants was judged likely to be a technical artifact of the sequencing pipeline. The study listed 164 TCR beta chains as associated with cytomegalovirus. At a false discovery rate of 0.05, a later analysis linked approximately 18,000 TCR beta sequences to specific HLA alleles. This cohort had only TCR beta chains sequenced, and the lack of alpha or paired-chain data limited which features could be detected.

This TCR was sampled from a man aged 18 to 29 in good health and CMV-seronegative. The sequenced material came from PBMCs. Recombination joined TRBV30 with TRBJ2-7, and perhaps TRBD2 as D gene, on 6 matching bases. The CDR3 sequence is CAWSFAGMSYEQYF. Here is the DNA: TGTGCCTGGAGTTTCGCGGGAATGAGCTACGAGCAGTACTTC.